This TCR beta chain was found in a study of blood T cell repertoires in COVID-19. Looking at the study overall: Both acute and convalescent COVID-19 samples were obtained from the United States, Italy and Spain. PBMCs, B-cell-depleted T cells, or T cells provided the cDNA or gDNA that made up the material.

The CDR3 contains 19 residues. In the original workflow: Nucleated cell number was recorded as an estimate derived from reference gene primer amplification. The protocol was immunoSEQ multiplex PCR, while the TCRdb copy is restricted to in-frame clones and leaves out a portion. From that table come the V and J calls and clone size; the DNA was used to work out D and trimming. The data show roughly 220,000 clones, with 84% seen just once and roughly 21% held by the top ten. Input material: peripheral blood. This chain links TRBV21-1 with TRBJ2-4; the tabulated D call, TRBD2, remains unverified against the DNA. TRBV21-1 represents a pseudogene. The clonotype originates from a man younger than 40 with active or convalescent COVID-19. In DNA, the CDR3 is TGTGCCAGCAGCGAAGGATTAGCGGGAGGGCCGGAGGCCAAAAACATTCAGTACTTC. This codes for CASSEGLAGGPEAKNIQYF.